This TCR beta chain derives from a study of T cells after yellow fever vaccination. Study summary: In the case of low-cell-number fractions, SMART-Seq v4 Ultra Low Input was used for preparation.

Worth noting for this clonotype: Its antigen remains unknown.

Study-level results: Re-detected after boosting: most primary clones, almost 97% of CD4 and over 80% of CD8. Within FACS-sorted repertoires, abundant clonotypes contaminating from the bulk population could be present.

With V trimmed by 1 base and J by 3 bases, 4 bases remained unmatched. Looked up from germline, CDR1 is LNHNV and CDR2 is YYDKDF (reference sequence). This CDR3 contains 15 residues. TCRdb ran MiXCR on the 5' RACE reads and lists one entry per CDR3 protein. Among 150,000 to 200,000 distinct CDR3 sequences, about 10% were seen once, and the ten largest hold about 38%. The source of this sequence is a man between 18 and 35 years old who received the YFV17D yellow fever vaccine. The sample here was CD8+ T cells sorted from PBMCs, taken 15 days after the yellow fever booster vaccination. The chain couples TRBV15 to TRBJ1-1; TRBD1 matches 8 bases. The chain's CDR3 is CATSRGGDRYTEAFF. The CDR3 DNA is TGTGCCACCAGCAGAGGCGGGGACAGGTACACTGAAGCTTTCTTT. Together with reference TRBV15 and TRBJ1-1, the CDR3 gives the full variable domain: DAMVIQNPRYQVTQFGKPVTLSCSQTLNHNVMYWYQQKSSQAPKLLFHYYDKDFNNEADTPDNFQSRRPNTSFCFLDIRSPGLGDTAMYLCATSRGGDRYTEAFFGQGTRLTVV.